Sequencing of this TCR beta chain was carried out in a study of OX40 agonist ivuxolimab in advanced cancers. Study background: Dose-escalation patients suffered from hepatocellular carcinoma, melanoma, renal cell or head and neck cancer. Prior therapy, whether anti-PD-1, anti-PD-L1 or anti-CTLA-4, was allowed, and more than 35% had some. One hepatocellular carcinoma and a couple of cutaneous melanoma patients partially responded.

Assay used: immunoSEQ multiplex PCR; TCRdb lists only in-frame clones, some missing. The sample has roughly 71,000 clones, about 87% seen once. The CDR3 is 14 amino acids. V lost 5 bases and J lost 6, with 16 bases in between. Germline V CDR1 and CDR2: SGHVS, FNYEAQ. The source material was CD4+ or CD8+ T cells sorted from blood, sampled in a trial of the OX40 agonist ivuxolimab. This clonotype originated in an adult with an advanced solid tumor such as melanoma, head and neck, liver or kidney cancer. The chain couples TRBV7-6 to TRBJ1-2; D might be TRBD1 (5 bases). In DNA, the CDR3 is TGTGCCAGCAGCCCATCAAGGGGCAGCGATGGCTACACCTTC. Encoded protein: CASSPSRGSDGYTF.